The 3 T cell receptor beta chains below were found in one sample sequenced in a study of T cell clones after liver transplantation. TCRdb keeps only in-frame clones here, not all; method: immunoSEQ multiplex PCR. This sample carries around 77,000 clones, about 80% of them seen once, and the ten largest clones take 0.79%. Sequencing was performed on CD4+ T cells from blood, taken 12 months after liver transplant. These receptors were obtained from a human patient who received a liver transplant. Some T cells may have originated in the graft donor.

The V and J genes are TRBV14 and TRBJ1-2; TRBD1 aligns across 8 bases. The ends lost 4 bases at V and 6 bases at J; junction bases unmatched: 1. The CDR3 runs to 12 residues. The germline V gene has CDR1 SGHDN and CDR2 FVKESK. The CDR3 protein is CASSRTGHGYTF. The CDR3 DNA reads TGTGCCAGCAGCCGGACAGGGCATGGCTACACCTTC.

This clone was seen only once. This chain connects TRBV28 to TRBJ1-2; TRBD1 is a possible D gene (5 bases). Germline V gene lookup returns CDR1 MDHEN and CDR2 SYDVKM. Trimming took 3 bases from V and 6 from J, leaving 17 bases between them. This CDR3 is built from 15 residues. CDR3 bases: TGTGCCAGCAGTTTCTCCGGACAACCACTCGATGGCTACACCTTC. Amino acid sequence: CASSFSGQPLDGYTF.

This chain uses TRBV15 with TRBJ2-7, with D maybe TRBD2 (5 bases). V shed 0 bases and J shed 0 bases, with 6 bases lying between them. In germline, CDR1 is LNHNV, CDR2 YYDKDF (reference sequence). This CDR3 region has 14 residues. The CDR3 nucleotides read TGTGCCACCAGCAGAGAACGGGGCTCCTACGAGCAGTACTTC. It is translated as CATSRERGSYEQYF.